These 18 T cell receptor beta chains originate from one sample sequenced in a study of T cells in Graves' hyperthyroidism and ophthalmopathy. What was amplified from RNA transcripts were TCR beta CDR3 regions. When the TCR CDR3 underwent first-round RT-PCR, the HTBI primer set was used. Via MiXCR, TCRdb re-called the multiplex PCR reads, giving one row per CDR3 protein. The data show hundreds of thousands of distinct CDR3 sequences, roughly 15% seen once. Sequencing was done on a sample of blood. These receptors were taken from an older woman with Graves' ophthalmopathy.

At least ten counts were recorded for this clonotype. The J gene is TRBJ2-3, the V gene TRBV2, with D uncertain. V lost 1 base to trimming and J lost 14 bases, with 10 bases between them. The CDR3 contains 11 residues. The germline V gene has CDR1 SNHLY and CDR2 FYNNEI. CDR3 bases: TGTGCCAGCAGTGAAGTCAACTTTAGGTATTTT. Translating gives CASSEVNFRYF.

This clonotype was seen at least ten times. The rearrangement uses TRBV18 and TRBJ2-1; either TRBD1 or TRBD2 may supply D (5 bases each). Germline assignment: CDR1 KGHSH and CDR2 LQKENI. V was shortened by 0 bases and J by 5 bases, with 11 bases between the two germline ends. The CDR3 totals 15 residues. DNA for the CDR3: TGTGCCAGCTCACCACCGGGACGGCTACACAATGAGCAGTTCTTC. Its protein product is CASSPPGRLHNEQFF.

This clonotype came up a few times. The gene calls are TRBV2 and TRBJ2-3; D uncertain. Germline CDR1 and CDR2: SNHLY and FYNNEI. This CDR3 is 13 amino acids long. V was cut by 3 bases and J by 3 bases, with 7 bases left in between. The CDR3 spells CASSDAATDTQYF. CDR3 bases: TGTGCCAGCAGTGACGCGGCAACAGATACGCAGTATTTT.

This clonotype was recorded at least ten times. The gene calls are TRBV11-2 and TRBJ2-3; D is unclear. Trimming took off 3 bases at V and 5 bases at J, with 6 bases between the two ends. Germline V lookup: CDR1 SGHAT, CDR2 FQNNGV. CDR3 length: 12 residues. The chain's CDR3 is CASSFIQDTQYF. The CDR3 nucleotides read TGTGCCAGCAGCTTCATTCAAGATACGCAGTATTTT.

There are a few counts of this clonotype. The V gene is TRBV28, the J gene TRBJ2-2; 11 bases match TRBD2. The germline V gene encodes CDR1 MDHEN and CDR2 SYDVKM. This CDR3 comprises 17 residues. The J segment lost 6 bases and the V segment lost 4 bases, leaving 10 bases of the junction unmatched. The CDR3 reads CASSSRLAGLPSGELFF. In DNA, the CDR3 is TGTGCCAGCAGTTCACGACTAGCGGGATTGCCGTCCGGGGAGCTGTTTTTT.

This clonotype was counted at least ten times. This chain uses TRBV30 with TRBJ2-2; TRBD2 matches at 11 bases. The CDR3 runs 15 residues. CDR1 and CDR2 from the germline V gene are GTSNPN and SVGIG (reference sequence). V trimming: 0 bases; J trimming: 4 bases; junction bases outside the gene matches: 1. This chain's CDR3 is CAWSVLAGVTGELFF. The CDR3 bases are TGTGCCTGGAGTGTACTAGCGGGAGTCACCGGGGAGCTGTTTTTT.

In this sample, this clonotype turned up many times. The genes are TRBV30 and TRBJ2-1; D remains unclear. The CDR3 covers 11 residues. CDR1 and CDR2 (germline): GTSNPN, SVGIG (reference sequence). Trimming stripped 1 base from V and 10 bases from J, with 8 bases between. The CDR3 region has the DNA TGTGCCTGGAGTGGAGGTCTCGAGCAGTTCTTC. The encoded protein is CAWSGGLEQFF. Full variable domain (rest looked up from reference TRBV30 and TRBJ2-1): SQTIHQWPATLVQPVGSPLSLECTVEGTSNPNLYWYRQAAGRGLQLLFYSVGIGQISSEVPQNLSASRPQDRQFILSSKKLLLSDSGFYLCAWSGGLEQFFGPGTRLTVL.

This clonotype has a count of ten or more. The genes are TRBV12-3 or TRBV12-4 and TRBJ2-7; 9 bases match TRBD2. CDR3 length: 17 residues. Trimming cost V 2 bases and J 5 bases; bases outside gene matches: 13. The CDR3 DNA reads TGTGCCAGCAGTTTAAGTCGGGGGGTAGCGGGAGATGACGAGCAGTACTTC. Protein sequence: CASSLSRGVAGDDEQYF.

This clonotype was observed at least ten times. The chain is built from TRBV11-2 and TRBJ1-4; no definite D call. The germline V gene has CDR1 SGHAT and CDR2 FQNNGV. V was trimmed by 5 bases and J by 8 bases, leaving 12 bases between them. CDR3 size: 13 residues. DNA of the CDR3: TGTGCCAGCAGCCCCAGTCTCCCCGAAAAACTGTTTTTT. Amino acids: CASSPSLPEKLFF.

The chain couples TRBV19 to TRBJ2-7; 10 positions match TRBD2. CDR3 length: 14 amino acids. Per germline, CDR1 LNHDA and CDR2 SQIVND (reference sequence). With 3 bases clipped from V and 5 bases from J, the junction kept 4 bases outside the gene matches. CDR3 sequence reads: CASSILAGEHEQYF. CDR3 sequence (DNA): TGTGCCAGTAGTATCCTAGCGGGAGAACACGAGCAGTACTTC.

This chain joins TRBV5-1 and TRBJ1-2, with D possibly TRBD1 on 6 matching bases. From germline, CDR1 is SGHRS and CDR2 YFSETQ. The length of the CDR3 is 15 residues. The germline V and J ends were trimmed by 4 bases and 3 bases, with 16 bases remaining between them. The CDR3 sequence: CASSRDQGLHYGYTF. The CDR3 DNA sequence: TGCGCCAGCAGCCGCGACCAGGGGCTCCACTATGGCTACACCTTC. The variable domain in full, with the rest retrieved from reference TRBV5-1 and TRBJ1-2, is KAGVTQTPRYLIKTRGQQVTLSCSPISGHRSVSWYQQTPGQGLQFLFEYFSETQRNKGNFPGRFSGRQFSNSRSEMNVSTLELGDSALYLCASSRDQGLHYGYTFGSGTRLTVV.

This clonotype was seen many times. The chain is built from TRBV2 and TRBJ2-5; unclear D gene. The ends were cut back, 11 bases at V and 5 bases at J, with 15 bases in the middle. CDR1 is SNHLY, CDR2 FYNNEI, per germline. This CDR3 has 12 residues. DNA for the CDR3: TGTGCCCTTGCAGAGTCTCTCGAGACCCAGTACTTC. Residues: CALAESLETQYF.

This clonotype has a count of ten or more. J is TRBJ2-3 and V is TRBV20-1, with a possible D match to TRBD1 (6 bases). Looked up from germline, CDR1 is DFQATT and CDR2 is SNEGSKA (reference sequence). This CDR3 contains 15 residues. Trimming removed 3 bases from V and 0 bases from J, with 13 bases in between. CDR3 sequence: CSARATGLSTDTQYF. The CDR3 DNA follows: TGCAGTGCTAGGGCCACAGGGCTCAGCACAGATACGCAGTATTTT.

This clonotype occurred many times. This chain uses TRBV20-1 with TRBJ1-5; D gene ambiguous. The CDR3 length is 15 residues. The germline V gene has CDR1 DFQATT and CDR2 SNEGSKA (reference sequence). The V end was cut by 6 bases, the J end by 3 bases, with 18 bases between. The CDR3 loop reads CSAKVDNRINQPQHF. The CDR3 coding sequence is TGCAGTGCGAAAGTTGATAACAGAATCAATCAGCCCCAGCATTTT.

CDR3 sequence reads: CASSDPRDRYEQSSYEQYF. The CDR3 DNA sequence: TGTGCCAGCAGCGACCCAAGGGACCGCTACGAGCAAAGCTCCTACGAGCAGTACTTC. This chain uses TRBV2 with TRBJ2-7, with D tentatively TRBD1 or TRBD2 (5 bases each). Germline CDR1 reads SNHLY; CDR2 reads FYNNEI. The CDR3 totals 19 residues. Trimming took 6 bases from V and 0 from J, leaving 27 bases between them.

The gene calls are TRBV29-1 and TRBJ2-1; D possibly corresponds to TRBD1 (6 bases). This CDR3 region has 14 residues. Germline V CDR1 and CDR2: SQVTM, ANQGSEA. With 2 bases removed from V and 7 bases from J, the gap between germline ends came to 15 bases. For the CDR3, the DNA is TGCAGCGTTGAAACGGGGCAGGGGCATAATGAGCAGTTCTTC. Translation gives CSVETGQGHNEQFF.

This clonotype was detected ten times or more. The chain joins TRBV11-2 to TRBJ2-7; 7 nucleotides line up with TRBD1. After removal of 5 bases from V and 2 bases from J, the junction contained 3 bases not matched to a gene. Per germline, CDR1 SGHAT and CDR2 FQNNGV. This CDR3 contains 13 residues. CDR3 bases: TGTGCCAGCAGCGTTACAGGGGCCTACGAGCAGTACTTC. Its translation is CASSVTGAYEQYF.

The sample holds a few counts of this clonotype. V gene TRBV5-1 combines with J gene TRBJ2-5; TRBD2 matches at 11 bases. The CDR3 runs to 15 residues. J lost 1 base, V lost 6 bases, and 5 bases had no gene match. Germline V gives CDR1 SGHRS, CDR2 YFSETQ. This CDR3 reads CASKRTSGFQETQYF. CDR3 nucleotide sequence: TGCGCCAGCAAAAGGACTAGCGGGTTCCAAGAGACCCAGTACTTC.